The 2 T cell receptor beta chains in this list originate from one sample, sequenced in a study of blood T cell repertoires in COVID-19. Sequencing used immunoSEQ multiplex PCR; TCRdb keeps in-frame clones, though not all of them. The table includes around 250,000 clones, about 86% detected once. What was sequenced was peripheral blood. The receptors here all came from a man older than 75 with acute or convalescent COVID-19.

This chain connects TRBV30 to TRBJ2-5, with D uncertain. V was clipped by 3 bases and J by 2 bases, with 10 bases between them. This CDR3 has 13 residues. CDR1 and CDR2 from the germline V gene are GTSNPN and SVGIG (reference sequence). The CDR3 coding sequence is TGTGCCTGGAGCAATCAGGAACAAGAGACCCAGTACTTC. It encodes CAWSNQEQETQYF.

The CDR3 nucleotides are TGCAGCGTTGAAGAGGATCAGGGGAGGGTCGAGCAGTACTTC. Protein sequence: CSVEEDQGRVEQYF. This chain links TRBV29-1 with TRBJ2-7; a weak D match, TRBD2 (7 bases). CDR1 and CDR2 (germline): SQVTM, ANQGSEA. CDR3 length equals 14 residues. The V end was cut by 0 bases, the J end by 6 bases, with 15 bases between.